These 14 T cell receptor beta chains share one sample of origin, sequenced in a study of T cell clonotyping in hematopoietic cell transplantation. Time point defined: recipient sample about 28 days before transplant, after cytoreduction. TCRdb's table, derived via immunoSEQ multiplex PCR, lists solely in-frame clones and lacks some. The sample carries roughly 48,000 clones, approximately 78% recorded once. Sequenced here: peripheral blood mononuclear cells, sampled before stem cell transplant. The receptors were gathered from a man between 60 and 75 years old with myelodysplastic syndrome. Some clones in this sample may be carry-over from other donors' samples.

V usage is TRBV10-3 and J usage is TRBJ2-2, with 7 bases aligning to TRBD1. Trimming cost V 6 bases and J 4 bases; bases outside gene matches: 8. From germline, CDR1 is ENHRY and CDR2 SYGVKD. The CDR3 totals 15 residues. The CDR3 spells CAISPNRGGTGELFF. DNA of the CDR3: TGTGCCATCAGCCCTAACAGGGGTGGCACCGGGGAGCTGTTTTTT.

This chain links TRBV28 with TRBJ2-1; no firm D call. CDR3 size: 15 residues. Germline assignment: CDR1 MDHEN and CDR2 SYDVKM. Between the trimmed V and J ends, which lost 5 bases and 2 bases, there was a span of 13 bases. The CDR3 spells CASSQTEPTYNEQFF. The CDR3 nucleotides read TGTGCCAGCAGTCAGACGGAACCCACCTACAATGAGCAGTTCTTC.

CDR3 in DNA: TGTGCCAGCAGTGAACAACGCGGGGGGGCCATAGATACGCAGTATTTT. This gives the protein CASSEQRGGAIDTQYF. The chain combines TRBV2 with TRBJ2-3; TRBD2 aligns across 9 bases. CDR3 length: 16 residues. Germline V gene sequence: CDR1 SNHLY, CDR2 FYNNEI. V lost 2 bases to trimming and J lost 5 bases; unmatched junction nucleotides: 8.

The rearrangement uses TRBV19 and TRBJ2-7, with D maybe TRBD2 (5 bases). The length of the CDR3 is 15 residues. Germline V gene lookup returns CDR1 LNHDA and CDR2 SQIVND (reference sequence). V lost 3 bases and J 3 bases, leaving 15 bases between the germline ends. The CDR3 DNA is TGTGCCAGTAGTATTTTCGAAGGTCGGGGCTACGAGCAGTACTTC. Translation: CASSIFEGRGYEQYF.

V and J are TRBV28 and TRBJ2-5; D remains unclear. Trimming shortened V by 2 bases and J by 6 bases, and 22 bases separated the two germline ends. Germline V gene data show CDR1 as MDHEN and CDR2 as SYDVKM. CDR3 length: 17 residues. CDR3 bases: TGTGCCAGCAGTTTAACCTCTGGCCCCCAGCGCCTACAGACCCAGTACTTC. Translation: CASSLTSGPQRLQTQYF.

The chain joins TRBV7-3 to TRBJ1-5; perhaps TRBD1 as D (6 bases). The CDR3 has 17 residues. CDR1 is SGHTA, CDR2 FQGTGA, per germline. V was clipped by 3 bases and J by 1 base, with 16 bases between them. The CDR3 nucleotides read TGTGCCAGCAGCTTCTTAGCCTCAGGGGTAAGCAATCAGCCCCAGCATTTT. The encoded protein is CASSFLASGVSNQPQHF.

Note on this clone: At one of its ends the junction is not consistent with the germline gene, which may arise from a read error. The genes are TRBV6-1 and TRBJ1-2; D may be TRBD1 (5 bases). The germline CDR1 and CDR2 sequences are MNHNS and SASEGT. The CDR3 runs 11 residues. The CDR3 DNA reads TGTGCCAGCACCCCCGGGACTGCAGATTACTTC. It translates to CASTPGTADYF.

The table lists this clone with a count of one. This sequence joins TRBV6-5 and TRBJ1-3, with D unclear. Deletions cut 2 bases from V and 0 bases from J, with 11 bases between. CDR1 MNHEY and CDR2 SVGAGI come from the germline V gene. The CDR3 covers 16 residues. CDR3 loop: CASSYQGWSSGNTIYF. The CDR3 DNA sequence: TGTGCCAGCAGTTACCAAGGATGGTCCTCTGGAAACACCATATATTTT.

This clone occurred once. The chain has TRBV4-3 and TRBJ1-2; D is possibly TRBD1 (5 bases). In germline, CDR1 is LGHNA, CDR2 YSLEER. The CDR3 covers 15 residues. Trimming took off 4 bases at V and 7 bases at J, with 19 bases between the two ends. CDR3 sequence reads: CASSPQEAGIGGYTF. CDR3 DNA: TGCGCCAGCAGCCCCCAGGAGGCAGGGATAGGTGGCTACACCTTC.

The V and J genes are TRBV6-1 and TRBJ2-7; D tentatively fits TRBD1 or TRBD2 (5 bases each). V lost 2 bases to trimming and J lost 1 base, with 12 bases between them. The CDR3 length is 15 residues. Germline CDR1 reads MNHNS; CDR2 reads SASEGT. CDR3 nucleotides: TGTGCCAGCAGTGAATACGGGACGCAATCCTACGAGCAGTACTTC. This encodes CASSEYGTQSYEQYF.

This sequence joins TRBV5-1 and TRBJ2-7, with D perhaps TRBD2 (7 bases). Trimming stripped 0 bases from V and 3 bases from J, with 19 bases between. Per the germline V gene, CDR1 is SGHRS and CDR2 is YFSETQ. This CDR3 contains 17 residues. The CDR3 region has the DNA TGCGCCAGCAGCTTGGCGACAGGAGCGGGGCGACTCTACGAGCAGTACTTC. Its translation is CASSLATGAGRLYEQYF.

The chain combines TRBV6-5 with TRBJ2-2, with 7 positions matching TRBD2. Germline V gene data show CDR1 as MNHEY and CDR2 as SVGAGI. J was trimmed by 3 bases and V by 8 bases; bases with no gene match: 6. This CDR3 is 14 amino acids long. CDR3: CASRRGGDTGELFF. CDR3 nucleotide sequence: TGTGCCAGCCGAAGGGGAGGGGACACCGGGGAGCTGTTTTTT.

The chain combines TRBV9 with TRBJ1-4; D uncertain. Trimming shortened V by 0 bases and J by 7 bases, and 10 bases separated the two germline ends. This CDR3 comprises 14 residues. Germline V gene lookup returns CDR1 SGDLS and CDR2 YYNGEE. CDR3 sequence reads: CASSVGGFGEKLFF. The DNA for the CDR3 is TGTGCCAGCAGCGTAGGTGGTTTTGGTGAAAAACTGTTTTTT.

This clone showed up just a few times. The V and J genes are TRBV11-3 and TRBJ2-7; possibly TRBD1 for D (6 bases). Germline values: CDR1 SGHNT, CDR2 YENEEA. V lost 5 bases and J lost 2, with 13 bases in between. This CDR3 has 14 residues. The CDR3 sequence is CASSPWDKPYEQYF. CDR3 nucleotide sequence: TGTGCCAGCAGCCCGTGGGACAAGCCCTACGAGCAGTACTTC.